What follows is one T cell receptor (beta chain) and its context. What it binds is unknown. This sample is drawn from a study of T cell responses to AZD1222 COVID-19 vaccine. Study outcomes and limitations: Unmutated regions of variants are reportedly targeted by nearly half of spike-specific TCRs. There were mostly white British donors and more females than males, and clonal diversity was possibly underestimated. Baseline serology detected seropositivity in only a handful of AZD1222 recipients. The study found Spike-specific TCR breadth and depth rose after two AZD1222 doses.

The germline gives CDR1 LGHDT, CDR2 YNNKEL (reference sequence). The CDR3 is made up of 13 amino acids. The V end lost 4 bases, the J end lost 9 bases, and 16 bases lay between the germline ends. TCRdb keeps only in-frame clones here, not all; method: immunoSEQ multiplex PCR. The sample has 150,000 to 200,000 clones; approximately 90% are singletons. The receptor was isolated from an adult who received the AZD1222 COVID-19 vaccine. This specimen was peripheral blood, taken 28 days after the second AZD1222 dose. The chain is built from TRBV3-1 (or the pseudogene TRBV3-2) and TRBJ2-7, with D uncertain. CDR3 loop: CASSPMPYGVQYF. CDR3 nucleotide sequence: TGTGCCAGCAGCCCTATGCCTTACGGTGTGCAGTACTTC.